A single sample is the source of the 22 T cell receptor beta chains below, sequenced in a study of blood T cell repertoires in COVID-19. Sequencing was performed with immunoSEQ multiplex PCR; in TCRdb, only in-frame clones are kept and a portion is missing. The sample contains roughly 140,000 clones, about four fifths of which appear only once. Sequencing was performed on peripheral blood. These receptors were obtained from a woman of 80 years or more in a cohort sampled during active or convalescent COVID-19.

The genes are TRBV6-5 and TRBJ1-5, with TRBD1 as a possible D gene (6 bases). The CDR3 length is 14 residues. V dropped 6 bases and J dropped 3 bases, with 12 bases sitting between them. Germline V gives CDR1 MNHEY, CDR2 SVGAGI. This CDR3 is CASRQQGNNQPQHF. CDR3 nucleotides: TGTGCCAGCAGACAACAGGGCAACAATCAGCCCCAGCATTTT.

The chain employs TRBV2 and TRBJ1-1; D is undetermined. V lost 3 bases to trimming and J lost 0 bases, with 8 bases between them. The CDR3 spans 14 residues. The germline gives CDR1 SNHLY, CDR2 FYNNEI. CDR3 nucleotides: TGTGCCAGCAGTGAGGAGATTATGAACACTGAAGCTTTCTTT. Protein: CASSEEIMNTEAFF.

The genes are TRBV6-5 and TRBJ1-1; 9 positions agree with TRBD1. Germline V gives CDR1 MNHEY, CDR2 SVGAGI. The CDR3 totals 15 residues. J gave up 5 bases and V 7 bases, and 11 bases lay outside the gene matches. CDR3 protein: CASNMYGTGRTEAFF. The CDR3 DNA is TGTGCCAGCAATATGTACGGGACAGGGCGAACTGAAGCTTTCTTT.

The V gene is TRBV7-2, the J gene TRBJ2-1, with 15 bases identical to TRBD2. Per germline, CDR1 SGHTA and CDR2 FQGNSA. With V trimmed by 6 bases and J by 8 bases, 5 bases remained unmatched. The CDR3 covers 15 residues. CDR3 nucleotide sequence: TGTGCCAGCAGGAGGACTAGCGGGGGGGCATATGAGCAGTTCTTC. Protein: CASRRTSGGAYEQFF. Looking up the rest from reference TRBV7-2 and TRBJ2-1 gives the full variable domain: GAGVSQSPSNKVTEKGKDVELRCDPISGHTALYWYRQSLGQGLEFLIYFQGNSAPDKSGLPSDRFSAERTGGSVSTLTIQRTQQEDSAVYLCASRRTSGGAYEQFFGPGTRLTVL.

The chain employs TRBV4-3 and TRBJ2-4; D call uncertain. The CDR3 spans 16 residues. The V and J ends lost 4 bases and 0 bases respectively, with 13 bases between them. The germline CDR1 and CDR2 sequences are LGHNA and YSLEER. CDR3: CASSPQVVLAKNIQYF. CDR3 sequence (DNA): TGCGCCAGCAGCCCTCAGGTGGTACTAGCCAAAAACATTCAGTACTTC.

The rearrangement uses TRBV7-8 and TRBJ2-7; 7 bases fit TRBD1. Germline CDR1 SGHVS, CDR2 FQNEAQ. This CDR3 has 14 residues. The J segment lost 4 bases and the V segment lost 5 bases, leaving 8 bases of the junction unmatched. CDR3 in DNA: TGTGCCAGCAGCAAGGGACAGATAGCTTACGAGCAGTACGTC. It specifies CASSKGQIAYEQYV.

This clone has a handful of counts. This chain connects TRBV11-2 to TRBJ2-3, with 9 bases matching TRBD2. The V and J ends lost 5 bases and 9 bases, in that order; junction bases with no gene match: 9. Germline V CDR1 and CDR2: SGHAT, FQNNGV. This CDR3 has 14 residues. The CDR3 loop reads CASSVWVAGDTQYF. The CDR3 nucleotides read TGTGCCAGCAGCGTGTGGGTAGCGGGGGACACGCAGTATTTT.

The chain employs TRBV10-3 and TRBJ1-4, with D unclear. The germline V gene has CDR1 ENHRY and CDR2 SYGVKD. The CDR3 consists of 14 residues. Trimming cost V 11 bases and J 3 bases, with 16 bases left between them. The CDR3, as DNA: TGTGCCGTCTCTCCGGGGTCGGCTAATGAAAAACTGTTTTTT. Amino acid sequence: CAVSPGSANEKLFF.

The rearrangement joins TRBV28 to TRBJ1-5, with TRBD1 identical over 7 bases. Germline CDR1 reads MDHEN; CDR2 reads SYDVKM. The V and J ends lost 5 bases and 4 bases, in that order; junction bases with no gene match: 20. The CDR3 is 19 residues long. The DNA of the CDR3 is TGTGCCAGCAGTCCCCCGCCGTTTAGACAGGGTCACGTTAATCAGCCCCAGCATTTT. This codes for CASSPPPFRQGHVNQPQHF.

The genes are TRBV3-1 (or the pseudogene TRBV3-2) and TRBJ1-1; maybe TRBD1 (6 bases). This CDR3 comprises 13 residues. Per germline, CDR1 LGHDT and CDR2 YNNKEL (reference sequence). Trimming shortened V by 2 bases and J by 10 bases, and 14 bases separated the two germline ends. The CDR3 sequence: CASSQPQGMRAFF. DNA of the CDR3: TGTGCCAGCAGCCAACCACAGGGTATGAGAGCTTTCTTT.

The chain carries TRBV6-5 and TRBJ2-3; D is perhaps TRBD1 (7 bases). In germline, CDR1 is MNHEY, CDR2 SVGAGI. Trimming took off 4 bases at V and 5 bases at J, with 16 bases between the two ends. The CDR3 is made up of 15 amino acids. This chain's CDR3 is CASSSFRGAKDTQYF. The CDR3, as DNA: TGTGCCAGCAGTTCGTTCAGGGGGGCCAAAGATACGCAGTATTTT.

The J gene is TRBJ1-2, the V gene TRBV23-1; unclear D gene. Being an ORF, TRBV23-1 has a function that is uncertain. Trimming shortened V by 0 bases and J by 0 bases, and 8 bases separated the two germline ends. This CDR3 has 15 residues. CDR3 bases: TGCGCCAGCAGTCAATCGGGCAAAGCTAACTATGGCTACACCTTC. Its translation: CASSQSGKANYGYTF.

The table lists this clone with a few counts. The chain combines TRBV4-2 with TRBJ1-6; 12 positions match TRBD1. CDR3 length: 14 residues. V was clipped by 6 bases and J by 9 bases; unmatched bases: 3. CDR1 LGHNA and CDR2 YNFKEQ come from the germline V gene. The CDR3 protein is CASRRDRGLSPLHF. CDR3 sequence (DNA): TGTGCCAGCAGGCGGGACAGGGGGCTTTCACCCCTCCACTTT.

This chain connects TRBV23-1 to TRBJ1-1; tentatively, D is TRBD1 (6 bases). TRBV23-1 is annotated as an ORF whose role is uncertain. The V and J ends lost 4 bases and 11 bases respectively, with 17 bases between them. The CDR3 loop spans 13 amino acids. The chain's CDR3 is CASSRWTVQKAFF. CDR3 DNA sequence: TGCGCCAGCAGTCGGTGGACAGTGCAAAAGGCTTTCTTT.

The DNA for the CDR3 is TGTGCCAGCAGCTCACAGGGTCCAAACTATGGCTACACCTTC. Amino acids: CASSSQGPNYGYTF. The J gene is TRBJ1-2, the V gene TRBV28; TRBD1 is a possible D gene (6 bases). The CDR3 length is 14 residues. The V and J ends lost 6 bases and 2 bases respectively, with 13 bases between them. CDR1 is MDHEN, CDR2 SYDVKM, per germline.

The chain carries TRBV7-8 and TRBJ1-6, with D maybe TRBD1 (5 bases). The CDR3 covers 16 residues. Germline lookup yields CDR1 SGHVS and CDR2 FQNEAQ. V was pared by 4 bases and J by 7 bases, with 17 bases between. For the CDR3, the DNA is TGTGCCAGCAGCTCCATAGCGGGCAGGGTGAATTCACCCCTCCACTTT. Amino acids: CASSSIAGRVNSPLHF.

This clone was seen a single time. This sequence joins TRBV5-6 and TRBJ1-2, with D possibly matching TRBD1 (6 bases). Germline loops: CDR1 SGHDT, CDR2 YYEEEE. The CDR3 consists of 14 residues. V shed 5 bases and J shed 6 bases, with 17 bases lying between them. CDR3 protein: CASRHLQGWNGYTF. CDR3 sequence (DNA): TGTGCCAGCAGACACCTACAGGGTTGGAATGGCTACACCTTC.

Comments on this clone: The same CDR3 is also encoded by other DNA sequences in this sample. The rearrangement joins TRBV12-3 or TRBV12-4 to TRBJ1-2, with D maybe TRBD1 (6 bases). This CDR3 has 13 amino acids. Trimming cost V 1 base and J 5 bases, with 8 bases left between them. The CDR3 DNA sequence: TGTGCCAGCAGTTTAGGCCAGGGGTATGGCTACACCTTC. This sequence encodes CASSLGQGYGYTF.

The rearrangement joins TRBV5-1 to TRBJ2-3, with 10 bases matching TRBD2. The CDR3 consists of 18 residues. J gave up 1 base and V 3 bases, and 11 bases lay outside the gene matches. Germline loops: CDR1 SGHRS, CDR2 YFSETQ. The CDR3 region is CASSSAGGRFPGTDTQYF. The CDR3 nucleotides read TGCGCCAGCAGCTCAGCGGGGGGGCGGTTCCCCGGCACAGATACGCAGTATTTT.

The rearrangement joins TRBV14 to TRBJ2-5; D is possibly TRBD1 (5 bases). The CDR3 loop spans 13 amino acids. The V end lost 4 bases, the J end lost 7 bases, and 13 bases lay between the germline ends. The germline CDR1 and CDR2 sequences are SGHDN and FVKESK. Written as DNA, the CDR3 is TGTGCCAGCAGCCGACAGCCAACAGGGACCCAGTACTTC. It yields the protein CASSRQPTGTQYF.

The V gene is TRBV18, the J gene TRBJ2-2, with a tentative D call TRBD1 (5 bases). The CDR3 runs 13 residues. The germline V gene encodes CDR1 KGHSH and CDR2 LQKENI. V dropped 7 bases and J dropped 3 bases, with 9 bases sitting between them. The chain's CDR3 is CASLDTYTGELFF. The CDR3 DNA follows: TGTGCCAGCTTGGACACTTACACCGGGGAGCTGTTTTTT.

The rearrangement links TRBV13 to TRBJ1-1; possibly TRBD1 for D (6 bases). The CDR3 extends over 14 amino acids. The germline gives CDR1 PRHDT, CDR2 FYEKMQ (reference sequence). Trimming left V 5 bases short and J 3 bases short, with 13 bases between. The CDR3 sequence: CASSLRGGHTEAFF. The CDR3 DNA follows: TGTGCCAGCAGCCTACGGGGGGGCCACACTGAAGCTTTCTTT. Supplemented by reference TRBV13 and TRBJ1-1, the full variable domain reads AAGVIQSPRHLIKEKRETATLKCYPIPRHDTVYWYQQGPGQDPQFLISFYEKMQSDKGSIPDRFSAQQFSDYHSELNMSSLELGDSALYFCASSLRGGHTEAFFGQGTRLTVV.